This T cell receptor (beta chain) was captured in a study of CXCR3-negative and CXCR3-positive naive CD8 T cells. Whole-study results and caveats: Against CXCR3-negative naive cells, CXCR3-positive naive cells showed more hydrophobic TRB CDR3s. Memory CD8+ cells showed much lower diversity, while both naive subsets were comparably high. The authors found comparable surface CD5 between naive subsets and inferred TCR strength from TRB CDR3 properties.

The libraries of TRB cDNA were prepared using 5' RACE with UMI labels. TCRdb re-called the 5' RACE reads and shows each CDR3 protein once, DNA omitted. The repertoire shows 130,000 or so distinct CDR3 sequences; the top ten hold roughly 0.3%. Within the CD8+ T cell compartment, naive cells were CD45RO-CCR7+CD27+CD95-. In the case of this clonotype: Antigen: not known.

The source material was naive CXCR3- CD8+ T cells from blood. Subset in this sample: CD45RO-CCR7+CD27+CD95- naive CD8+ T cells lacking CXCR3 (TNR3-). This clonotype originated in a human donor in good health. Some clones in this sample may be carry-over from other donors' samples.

This chain's CDR3 is CSFFPPGNPETQYF. J is TRBJ2-5 and V is TRBV29-1; TCRdb outputs TRBD1, but without DNA this stays unchecked. CDR1 is SQVTM and CDR2 is ANQGSEA in the germline V gene. CDR3 length equals 14 residues. Supplemented by reference TRBV29-1 and TRBJ2-5, the full variable domain reads SAVISQKPSRDICQRGTSLTIQCQVDSQVTMMFWYRQQPGQSLTLIATANQGSEATYESGFVIDKFPISRPNLTFSTLTVSNMSPEDSSIYLCSFFPPGNPETQYFGPGTRLLVL.